This T cell receptor beta chain was recorded in a study of blood T cell repertoires in COVID-19. This CDR3 has 13 amino acids. V shed 4 bases, J shed 9 bases, and the junction held 3 bases outside the gene matches. The V gene's germline CDR1 is WSHSY and CDR2 SAAADI. Original methodology: By means of reference gene primer amplification, nucleated cell counts were estimated. Sequenced by immunoSEQ multiplex PCR; TCRdb stores in-frame clones only, minus some. Clone size and the V and J calls come from that table; the DNA yielded D and trimming. The sample consists of 250,000 to 400,000 clones, 85% of them appearing once.

This clonotype was obtained from a woman aged 25 to 39 who had been exposed to COVID-19. Sequencing was performed on PBMCs or T cells enriched from blood (not recorded which). The chain joins TRBV10-2 to TRBJ2-1, with 10 bases matching TRBD2. CDR3 bases: TGCGCCAGCAGTGGGACTAGCGGAGGTGAGCAGTTCTTC. Translation: CASSGTSGGEQFF.